Below are 20 T cell receptor beta chains sequenced from a single sample in a study of shared clonotypes between healthy human individuals. Cells designated naive CD8 were CD45RO-negative and were positively selected for CCR7, with terminally differentiated effector memory CD45RA+ cells excluded. The method was immunoSEQ multiplex PCR; TCRdb's version includes in-frame clones alone and lacks a portion of them. Of about 2.2 million clones in the sample, 80% to 95% were seen once. The specimen sequenced was naive CD8+ T cells from PBMCs. All receptors come from a man in his late teens or twenties in good health. Some clones in this sample may be carry-over from other donors' samples.

V gene TRBV7-6 combines with J gene TRBJ2-2, with 7 positions matching TRBD1. The junction had 12 bases not matched to a gene; V was cut back by 5 bases and J by 6 bases. CDR1 and CDR2 (germline): SGHVS, FNYEAQ. There are 16 residues in the CDR3. The CDR3 region has the DNA TGTGCCAGCAGCGGACGGGACAGCAGATACGCCGGGGAGCTGTTTTTT. The encoded protein is CASSGRDSRYAGELFF.

This chain uses TRBV7-9 with TRBJ2-7, with D tentatively TRBD1 (6 bases). The V gene's germline CDR1 is SEHNR and CDR2 FQNEAQ (reference sequence). V was trimmed by 1 base and J by 6 bases, leaving 13 bases between them. This CDR3 region has 14 residues. CDR3 residues: CASSLVNRDREQYF. Here the CDR3 DNA reads TGTGCCAGCAGCTTAGTAAACAGGGACCGCGAGCAGTACTTC.

This rearrangement joins TRBV6-1 to TRBJ1-1; 7 positions match TRBD1. The CDR3 consists of 15 residues. The V and J ends lost 5 bases and 1 base, in that order; junction bases with no gene match: 7. The germline V gene has CDR1 MNHNS and CDR2 SASEGT. CDR3 protein: CASSPLTGKNTEAFF. As DNA, the CDR3 is TGTGCCAGCAGTCCCTTGACAGGGAAGAACACTGAAGCTTTCTTT.

About this clone itself: The sample carries other DNA sequences with the same CDR3. The chain recombines TRBV27 with TRBJ2-7; 8 bases fit TRBD1. Germline CDR1 MNHEY, CDR2 SMNVEV (reference sequence). Trimming cost V 2 bases and J 3 bases; bases outside gene matches: 6. This CDR3 comprises 15 residues. The DNA of the CDR3 is TGTGCCAGCAGTTTACGAGGGACAGGCCTCTACGAGCAGTACTTC. Protein product: CASSLRGTGLYEQYF.

A single count supports this clone. CDR3 region: CASSEFDQVDEQYF. The CDR3 DNA sequence: TGTGCCAGCAGTGAATTTGACCAGGTCGACGAGCAGTACTTC. This rearrangement joins TRBV25-1 to TRBJ2-7; no reliable D call. Trimming shortened V by 1 base and J by 5 bases, and 12 bases separated the two germline ends. Germline CDR1 MGHDK, CDR2 SYGVNS. The CDR3 has 14 amino acids.

DNA for the CDR3: TGTGCCAGTAGTACAACGATGCCCGACAGGGAGGCACGCTCTGGGGCCAACGTCCTGACTTTC. It translates to CASSTTMPDREARSGANVLTF. The rearrangement uses TRBV19 and TRBJ2-6; tentatively, D is TRBD1 (7 bases). The CDR3 has 21 residues. V was shortened by 4 bases and J by 0 bases, with 25 bases between the two germline ends. CDR1 is LNHDA, CDR2 SQIVND, per germline (reference sequence).

V is TRBV4-2 and J is TRBJ2-1; possibly TRBD1 for D (6 bases). With 0 bases removed from V and 0 bases from J, the gap between germline ends came to 12 bases. From germline, CDR1 is LGHNA and CDR2 YNFKEQ. CDR3 size: 17 residues. This chain's CDR3 is CASSQDTGISSYNEQFF. CDR3 in DNA: TGTGCCAGCAGCCAAGATACAGGGATTAGCTCCTACAATGAGCAGTTCTTC.

The J gene is TRBJ2-7, the V gene TRBV7-6; 9 bases map to TRBD2. Trimming removed 5 bases from V and 3 bases from J; junction bases left unmatched: 11. There are 16 residues in the CDR3. Germline loops: CDR1 SGHVS, CDR2 FNYEAQ. CDR3 sequence reads: CASSQITGLAGYEQYF. CDR3 in DNA: TGTGCCAGCAGCCAGATAACGGGACTAGCCGGCTACGAGCAGTACTTC.

This clone came up once. The same CDR3 is also encoded by other DNA sequences in this sample. The chain joins TRBV5-6 to TRBJ2-7, with D hard to call. Trimming removed 4 bases at V and 0 bases at J, with 5 bases between. The germline CDR1 and CDR2 sequences are SGHDT and YYEEEE. This CDR3 region has 12 residues. The chain's CDR3 is CASSLSSYEQYF. CDR3 nucleotide sequence: TGTGCCAGCAGCCTCAGCTCCTACGAGCAGTACTTC.

The CDR3 here is CASSVAIGLAGYGLNTGELFF. In nucleotides, the CDR3 is TGTGCCAGCAGCGTAGCTATCGGACTAGCGGGATATGGATTGAACACCGGGGAGCTGTTTTTT. The rearrangement links TRBV9 to TRBJ2-2; 12 bases align to TRBD2. Germline V gene sequence: CDR1 SGDLS, CDR2 YYNGEE. There are 21 residues in the CDR3. V gave up 0 bases and J gave up 1 base; unmatched junction bases: 13.

This rearrangement joins TRBV30 to TRBJ1-4, with D possibly TRBD1 on 5 matching bases. This CDR3 comprises 11 residues. Germline V gene data show CDR1 as GTSNPN and CDR2 as SVGIG (reference sequence). V lost 4 bases and J lost 10, with 10 bases in between. The CDR3 loop reads CAWKDQGKLFF. The CDR3 coding sequence is TGTGCCTGGAAGGACCAGGGAAAACTGTTTTTT. Complete variable domain (other parts from reference TRBV30 and TRBJ1-4): SQTIHQWPATLVQPVGSPLSLECTVEGTSNPNLYWYRQAAGRGLQLLFYSVGIGQISSEVPQNLSASRPQDRQFILSSKKLLLSDSGFYLCAWKDQGKLFFGSGTQLSVL.

The chain links TRBV4-2 to TRBJ1-5; tentative D call: TRBD1 (6 bases). This CDR3 region has 12 residues. Looked up from germline, CDR1 is LGHNA and CDR2 is YNFKEQ. V lost 4 bases to trimming and J lost 7 bases, with 8 bases between them. DNA for the CDR3: TGTGCCAGCAGCCCCAGGGGACAGCCCCAGCATTTT. Translating it yields CASSPRGQPQHF.

This sequence joins TRBV7-3 and TRBJ2-1, with 7 positions matching TRBD1. The ends lost 6 bases at V and 7 bases at J; junction bases unmatched: 9. The CDR3 has 14 amino acids. The V gene's germline CDR1 is SGHTA and CDR2 FQGTGA. As DNA, the CDR3 is TGTGCCAGCAGTCCTGGCTCAGGGGGTAATGAGCAGTTCTTC. Protein product: CASSPGSGGNEQFF.

The chain employs TRBV11-2 and TRBJ2-6; D is unclear. V lost 4 bases and J lost 1, with 11 bases in between. Germline V gene lookup returns CDR1 SGHAT and CDR2 FQNNGV. The CDR3 runs 16 residues. As DNA, the CDR3 is TGTGCCAGCAGCTCACCGACGGTGTCTGGGGCCAACGTCCTGACTTTC. Translated, it gives CASSSPTVSGANVLTF. The complete variable domain, with remaining parts taken from reference TRBV11-2 and TRBJ2-6, reads EAGVAQSPRYKIIEKRQSVAFWCNPISGHATLYWYQQILGQGPKLLIQFQNNGVVDDSQLPKDRFSAERLKGVDSTLKIQPAKLEDSAVYLCASSSPTVSGANVLTFGAGSRLTVL.

This sequence joins TRBV4-3 and TRBJ2-7; possible D gene TRBD2, 6 bases. V lost 1 base and J lost 4, with 8 bases in between. From germline, CDR1 is LGHNA and CDR2 YSLEER. The CDR3 has 13 amino acids. CDR3 DNA sequence: TGCGCCAGCAGCCAAGGCGGGGTTTACGAGCAGTACTTC. This codes for CASSQGGVYEQYF.

The chain joins TRBV28 to TRBJ2-3; 9 bases are shared with TRBD1. With V trimmed by 3 bases and J by 6 bases, 10 bases remained unmatched. There are 16 residues in the CDR3. Per the germline V gene, CDR1 is MDHEN and CDR2 is SYDVKM. CDR3 residues: CASSLAGTGMADTQYF. In DNA, the CDR3 is TGTGCCAGCAGTTTGGCAGGGACAGGGATGGCCGATACGCAGTATTTT.

This chain connects TRBV28 to TRBJ1-5; 9 nucleotides align to TRBD1. This CDR3 has 18 amino acids. The V segment lost 8 bases and the J segment 1 base; nucleotides outside the gene matches: 15. CDR1 and CDR2 from the germline V gene are MDHEN and SYDVKM. CDR3 DNA sequence: TGTGCCAGCGGTCACCCCCGGGACAGGGAGTTAAGCAATCAGCCCCAGCATTTT. Its translation is CASGHPRDRELSNQPQHF. Variable domain in full (rest from reference TRBV28 and TRBJ1-5): DVKVTQSSRYLVKRTGEKVFLECVQDMDHENMFWYRQDPGLGLRLIYFSYDVKMKEKGDIPEGYSVSREKKERFSLILESASTNQTSMYLCASGHPRDRELSNQPQHFGDGTRLSIL.

The chain has TRBV11-2 and TRBJ2-1; no clear D gene. Germline loops: CDR1 SGHAT, CDR2 FQNNGV. The V end lost 2 bases, the J end lost 0 bases, and 17 bases lay between the germline ends. CDR3 length equals 18 residues. The DNA of the CDR3 is TGTGCCAGCAGCTTACCTGTCCATTGGGCCCTCTCCTACAATGAGCAGTTCTTC. It is translated as CASSLPVHWALSYNEQFF.

This chain uses TRBV9 with TRBJ1-2, with D perhaps TRBD1 (6 bases). V was shortened by 0 bases and J by 4 bases, with 13 bases between the two germline ends. Germline assignment: CDR1 SGDLS and CDR2 YYNGEE. This CDR3 has 15 residues. The CDR3 spells CASSVVGTPIYGYTF. CDR3 coding DNA: TGTGCCAGCAGCGTAGTTGGGACACCGATCTATGGCTACACCTTC.

The genes are TRBV7-9 and TRBJ2-7; the match to TRBD2 covers 10 bases. CDR1 is SEHNR and CDR2 is FQNEAQ in the germline V gene (reference sequence). The CDR3 contains 16 residues. V lost 1 base, J lost 2 bases, and 5 bases stayed unmatched. The CDR3 here is CASSLDPGTSAYEQYF. The CDR3 DNA reads as TGTGCCAGCAGCTTAGACCCCGGGACTAGCGCCTACGAGCAGTACTTC. The full variable domain, in which reference TRBV7-9 and TRBJ2-7 provide the parts outside the CDR3, is DTGVSQNPRHKITKRGQNVTFRCDPISEHNRLYWYRQTLGQGPEFLTYFQNEAQLEKSRLLSDRFSAERPKGSFSTLEIQRTEQGDSAMYLCASSLDPGTSAYEQYFGPGTRLTVT.